The rows below give T cell receptor beta chains drawn from one sample of a study of T cell responses to AZD1222 COVID-19 vaccine. TCRdb's table, derived via immunoSEQ multiplex PCR, lists solely in-frame clones and lacks some. The sample has 60,000 to 85,000 clones, roughly 87% seen once. Sample: peripheral blood, taken 28 days after the second AZD1222 dose. Receptor source: an adult who received the AZD1222 COVID-19 vaccine. Each CDR3 is given with its conserved first and last residue. A D gene is named only where the DNA matches it firmly. Size is stated for part of the rows, as once, few or many counts, or as a class when the clone is expanded.

size	J	D	V	CDR3	DNA
NA	TRBJ1-6	TRBD1	TRBV18	CASSQDRAGSPLHF	TGTGCCAGCTCACAGGACAGGGCGGGATCACCCCTCCACTTT
NA	TRBJ1-3	NA	TRBV28	CAAKEGWNTIYF	TGTGCCGCGAAGGAGGGGTGGAACACCATATATTTT
NA	TRBJ1-2	NA	TRBV3-1/TRBV3-2	CASSAPGGNYGYTF	TGTGCCAGCAGCGCGCCGGGGGGTAACTATGGCTACACCTTC
NA	TRBJ1-1	NA	TRBV2	CASSETEGAEAFF	TGTGCCAGCAGTGAGACGGAAGGGGCCGAAGCTTTCTTT
NA	TRBJ1-1	NA	TRBV2	CASNEGVTEAFF	TGTGCCAGCAACGAGGGGGTCACTGAAGCTTTCTTT
NA	TRBJ2-1	TRBD1	TRBV18	CASSPRDRFFLDEQFF	TGTGCCAGCTCACCACGGGACAGGTTTTTTCTGGATGAGCAGTTCTTC
NA	TRBJ2-7	NA	TRBV5-1	CASSLWGSLGYEQYF	TGCGCCAGCAGCTTGTGGGGGAGTCTGGGTTACGAGCAGTACTTC
NA	TRBJ2-1	NA	TRBV30	CAWSVGVGTSYNEQFF	TGTGCCTGGAGTGTGGGGGTGGGGACCTCCTACAATGAGCAGTTCTTC
NA	TRBJ1-5	NA	TRBV7-9	CASSLGRGPQHF	TGTGCCAGCAGCTTGGGGCGGGGGCCCCAGCATTTT
NA	TRBJ2-5	TRBD1	TRBV13	CASSLGQGAHVAQYF	TGTGCCAGCAGCTTAGGACAGGGGGCGCATGTGGCCCAGTACTTC
NA	TRBJ1-3	NA	TRBV5-1	CASSPDLSGNTIYF	TGCGCCAGCAGCCCGGATCTCTCTGGAAACACCATATATTTT
NA	TRBJ1-2	NA	TRBV29-1	CSANKGWGYTF	TGCAGCGCGAATAAGGGGTGGGGCTACACCTTC
NA	TRBJ2-7	NA	TRBV11-2	CASSLDGLTSYEQYF	TGTGCCAGCAGCTTAGATGGACTGACCTCCTACGAGCAGTACTTC
NA	TRBJ2-7	NA	TRBV3-1/TRBV3-2	CASGINYEQYF	TGTGCCAGCGGTATCAACTACGAGCAGTACTTC
NA	TRBJ1-4	NA	TRBV7-9	CASSLASGHGVEKLFF	TGTGCCAGCAGCTTAGCGTCGGGTCATGGGGTTGAAAAACTGTTTTTT
NA	TRBJ2-2	NA	TRBV11-2	CASSTVNMGMELFF	TGTGCCAGCAGCACGGTCAACATGGGGATGGAGCTGTTTTTT
once	TRBJ1-1	NA	TRBV27	CASAREAFLGMNPEAFF	TGTGCCAGCGCTAGGGAGGCGTTTCTGGGGATGAATCCTGAAGCTTTCTTT
NA	TRBJ2-7	NA	TRBV11-3	CASSEENEQYF	TGTGCCAGCAGCGAAGAGAACGAGCAGTACTTC
NA	TRBJ1-1	NA	TRBV7-8	CASSLNFGVMNTEAFF	TGTGCCAGCAGCTTAAATTTTGGCGTTATGAACACTGAAGCTTTCTTT
NA	TRBJ2-1	TRBD2	TRBV19	CASSIRSIASGAFNEQFF	TGTGCCAGTAGTATAAGGTCTATTGCTAGCGGGGCTTTCAATGAGCAGTTCTTC
NA	TRBJ2-5	NA	TRBV11-3	CASSLRGEETQYF	TGTGCCAGCAGCTTACGGGGAGAAGAGACCCAGTACTTC
NA	TRBJ2-7	NA	TRBV5-4	CASSLAGMASYEQYF	TGTGCCAGCAGCTTGGCCGGGATGGCCTCCTACGAGCAGTACTTC
NA	TRBJ1-2	NA	TRBV3-1/TRBV3-2	CASSTGGGLHGYTF	TGTGCCAGCAGCACCGGGGGGGGGCTTCATGGCTACACCTTC
NA	TRBJ1-4	TRBD1	TRBV18	CASSEDRGRFLFF	TGTGCCAGCTCAGAAGATAGGGGGCGCTTCCTGTTTTTT
NA	TRBJ2-1	NA	TRBV5-4	CASRDKGSSYNEQFF	TGTGCCAGCAGGGACAAAGGAAGCTCCTACAATGAGCAGTTCTTC
NA	TRBJ1-1	TRBD1	TRBV11-1	CASSPDRVVPEAFF	TGTGCCAGCAGCCCCGACAGGGTCGTGCCTGAAGCTTTCTTT
NA	TRBJ1-5	NA	TRBV6-5	CASSYAAGSNQPQHF	TGTGCCAGCAGTTACGCGGCAGGTAGCAATCAGCCCCAGCATTTT
NA	TRBJ2-7	NA	TRBV15	CATSPGVVHEQYF	TGTGCCACCAGCCCCGGTGTAGTCCACGAGCAGTACTTC
NA	TRBJ1-2	NA	TRBV6-5	CASSYSNSYGYTF	TGTGCCAGCAGTTACTCAAATAGTTATGGCTACACCTTC
once	TRBJ1-1	NA	TRBV11-3	CASSSVSGTEAFF	TGTGCCAGCAGCTCGGTCTCGGGAACTGAAGCTTTCTTT
once	TRBJ2-7	NA	TRBV16	CASSQSRDTTLYEQYF	TGTGCCAGCAGCCAATCTCGGGACACGACCCTCTACGAGCAGTACTTC
few	TRBJ2-7	TRBD1	TRBV5-5	CASSPGQGFYEQYF	TGTGCCAGCAGCCCGGGACAGGGATTCTACGAGCAGTACTTC
NA	TRBJ2-7	NA	TRBV2	CASSEAGVPSGYEQYF	TGTGCCAGCAGTGAAGCGGGCGTCCCGTCAGGCTACGAGCAGTACTTC
NA	TRBJ2-7	NA	TRBV19	CASSIRRGSYEQYF	TGTGCCAGTAGTATTCGGCGCGGCTCCTACGAGCAGTACTTC
NA	TRBJ1-1	NA	TRBV6-2/TRBV6-3	CASSTPLGAFF	TGTGCCAGCAGTACGCCCTTGGGAGCTTTCTTT
NA	TRBJ1-1	NA	TRBV6-1	CASSEPGRPNTEAFF	TGTGCCAGCAGTGAACCCGGACGGCCGAACACTGAAGCTTTCTTT
NA	TRBJ2-2	NA	TRBV5-4	CASSLGATGELFF	TGTGCCAGCAGCTTGGGGGCAACCGGGGAGCTGTTTTTT
NA	TRBJ1-3	NA	TRBV5-5	CASSLDMGAGNTIYF	TGTGCCAGCAGCTTGGATATGGGGGCTGGAAACACCATATATTTT
NA	TRBJ1-1	TRBD1	TRBV19	CASTTRGQGNTEAFF	TGTGCCAGTACCACCAGGGGACAGGGGAACACTGAAGCTTTCTTT
few	TRBJ1-2	NA	TRBV19	CASSISVAGRPNYGYTF	TGTGCCAGTAGTATATCAGTAGCGGGACGCCCTAACTATGGCTACACCTTC
NA	TRBJ2-1	NA	TRBV19	CASSIAGARGNEQFF	TGTGCCAGTAGTATTGCCGGGGCCCGGGGCAATGAGCAGTTCTTC
NA	TRBJ2-5	NA	TRBV7-9	CASSPQKFQETQYF	TGTGCCAGCAGCCCCCAGAAGTTCCAAGAGACCCAGTACTTC
NA	TRBJ1-5	NA	TRBV24-1	CATSLPGEGQPQHF	TGTGCCACCAGTTTGCCAGGAGAGGGTCAGCCCCAGCATTTT
once	TRBJ2-2	TRBD2	TRBV5-6	CASSLVAGESTGELFF	TGTGCCAGCAGCTTGGTAGCGGGGGAGTCCACCGGGGAGCTGTTTTTT
NA	TRBJ1-2	NA	TRBV30	CAWSVRTTGGYTF	TGTGCCTGGAGTGTACGAACAACGGGGGGCTACACCTTC
NA	TRBJ1-3	TRBD1	TRBV5-5	CASSGGTGGLSGNTIYF	TGTGCCAGCAGCGGTGGGACAGGGGGTCTCTCTGGAAACACCATATATTTT
NA	TRBJ2-5	TRBD2	TRBV19	CASSNRDYYQETQYF	TGTGCCAGTAGTAACCGGGACTATTACCAAGAGACCCAGTACTTC
NA	TRBJ1-2	NA	TRBV18	CASSPGAVKDGYTF	TGTGCCAGCTCACCGGGGGCGGTCAAGGATGGCTACACCTTC
once	TRBJ2-1	NA	TRBV9	CASSPRTADAGQFF	TGTGCCAGCAGCCCCCGGACAGCGGATGCGGGGCAGTTCTTC
NA	TRBJ1-6	NA	TRBV4-1	CASSRIGWGFNSPLHF	TGCGCCAGCAGCCGGATCGGGTGGGGTTTTAATTCACCCCTCCACTTT